This TCR beta chain was identified in a study of a mutant IDH1 vaccine in newly diagnosed glioma. V was pared by 0 bases and J by 3 bases, with 10 bases of the junction left unmatched. Looked up from germline, CDR1 is LGHNA and CDR2 is YSLEER. This CDR3 comprises 18 residues. Worth noting for this clone: Antigen: not known.

Regarding time point: week 47, end of study. In every dose of vaccine, 300 ug of mutant IDH1 20-mer peptide was given alongside topical imiquimod. Profiled with immunoSEQ multiplex PCR; TCRdb holds only in-frame clones, not every one. The sample has tens of thousands of clones; under 85% are singletons. The sequence was collected from a woman in her forties or fifties with glioma. The rearrangement links TRBV4-3 to TRBJ2-7, with 11 positions matching TRBD1. The sequences come from PBMCs, collected from a glioma patient whose treatment included an IDH1 peptide vaccine. The CDR3 nucleotides are TGCGCCAGCAGCCAAGATGGACCCGGGACAGGGGGGTTCTACGAGCAGTACTTC. It is translated as CASSQDGPGTGGFYEQYF.